This T cell receptor (beta chain) comes out of a study of cytomegalovirus exposure and HLA in healthy donors. Study results and limitations: A later analysis found first-cohort TCR clusters tended to co-occur in the 130 or so validation repertoires. In vitro confirmation showed three CMV-associated chains to be CMV antigen specific.

The assay was immunoSEQ multiplex PCR, and TCRdb's table has in-frame clones only and misses some. Counted here are 55,000 to 75,000 clones, approximately 92% occurring once; the ten biggest clones make up approximately 5.3%. Points on this clone: Its antigen is not known.

In germline, CDR1 is MGHRA, CDR2 YSYEKL. The CDR3 runs to 17 residues. The trim removed 6 bases at V and 0 bases at J, leaving 7 bases unmatched. Specimen: PBMCs. The TCR was taken from a man between 18 and 35 years old in good health and CMV-seropositive. The chain joins TRBV4-1 to TRBJ2-6; 8 nucleotides agree with TRBD1. The CDR3 coding sequence is TGCGCCAGCAGACCGGGACAGGACATCTCTGGGGCCAACGTCCTGACTTTC. It codes for CASRPGQDISGANVLTF.